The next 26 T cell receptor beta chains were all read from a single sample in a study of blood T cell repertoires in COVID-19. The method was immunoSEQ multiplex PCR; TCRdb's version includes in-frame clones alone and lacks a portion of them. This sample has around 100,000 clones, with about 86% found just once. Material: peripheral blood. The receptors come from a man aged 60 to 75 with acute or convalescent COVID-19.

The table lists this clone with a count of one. CDR3 bases: TGTGCCAGCACCCTAACCTCTGGAAACACCATATATTTT. Its translation: CASTLTSGNTIYF. The chain links TRBV25-1 to TRBJ1-3; no definite D call. CDR1 and CDR2 (germline): MGHDK, SYGVNS. There are 13 residues in the CDR3. V lost 7 bases and J 0 bases, leaving 7 bases between the germline ends.

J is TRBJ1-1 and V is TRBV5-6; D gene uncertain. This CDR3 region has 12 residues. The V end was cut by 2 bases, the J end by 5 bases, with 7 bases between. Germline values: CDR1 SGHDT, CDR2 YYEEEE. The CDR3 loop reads CASSFGGTEAFF. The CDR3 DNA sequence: TGTGCCAGCAGCTTCGGAGGAACTGAAGCTTTCTTT.

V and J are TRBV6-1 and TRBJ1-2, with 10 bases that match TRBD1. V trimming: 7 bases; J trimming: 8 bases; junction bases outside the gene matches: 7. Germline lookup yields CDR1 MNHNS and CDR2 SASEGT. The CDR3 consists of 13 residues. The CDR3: CASNQDRGEGYTF. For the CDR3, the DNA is TGTGCCAGCAACCAGGACAGGGGGGAAGGCTACACCTTC.

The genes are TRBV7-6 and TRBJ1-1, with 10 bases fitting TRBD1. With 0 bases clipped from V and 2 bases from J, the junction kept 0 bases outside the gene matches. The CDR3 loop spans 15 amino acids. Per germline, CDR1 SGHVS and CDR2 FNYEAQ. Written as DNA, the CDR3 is TGTGCCAGCAGCTTAGCGACAGGGGGCAACACTGAAGCTTTCTTT. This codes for CASSLATGGNTEAFF.

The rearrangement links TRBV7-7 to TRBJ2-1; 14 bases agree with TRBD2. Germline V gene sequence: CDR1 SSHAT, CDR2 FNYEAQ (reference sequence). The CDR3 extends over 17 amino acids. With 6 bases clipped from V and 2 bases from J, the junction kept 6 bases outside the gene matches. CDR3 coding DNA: TGTGCCAGCAGTCTTGGGACTAGCGGGGGCCCCTACAATGAGCAGTTCTTC. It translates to CASSLGTSGGPYNEQFF.

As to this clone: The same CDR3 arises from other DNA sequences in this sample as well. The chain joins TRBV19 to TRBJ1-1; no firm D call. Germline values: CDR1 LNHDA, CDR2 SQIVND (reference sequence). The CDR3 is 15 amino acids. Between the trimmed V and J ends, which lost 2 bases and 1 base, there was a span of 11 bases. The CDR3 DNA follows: TGTGCCAGTAGTATATCGGGAGAAGGGAACACTGAAGCTTTCTTT. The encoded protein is CASSISGEGNTEAFF. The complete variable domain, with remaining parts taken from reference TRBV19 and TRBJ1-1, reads DGGITQSPKYLFRKEGQNVTLSCEQNLNHDAMYWYRQDPGQGLRLIYYSQIVNDFQKGDIAEGYSVSREKKESFPLTVTSAQKNPTAFYLCASSISGEGNTEAFFGQGTRLTVV.

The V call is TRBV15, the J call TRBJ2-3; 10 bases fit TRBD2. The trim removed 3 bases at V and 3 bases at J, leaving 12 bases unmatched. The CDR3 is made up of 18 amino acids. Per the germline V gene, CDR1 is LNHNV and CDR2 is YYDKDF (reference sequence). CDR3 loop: CATSSPHRTSGVTDTQYF. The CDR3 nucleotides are TGTGCCACCAGCAGCCCCCACCGGACTAGCGGAGTAACAGATACGCAGTATTTT.

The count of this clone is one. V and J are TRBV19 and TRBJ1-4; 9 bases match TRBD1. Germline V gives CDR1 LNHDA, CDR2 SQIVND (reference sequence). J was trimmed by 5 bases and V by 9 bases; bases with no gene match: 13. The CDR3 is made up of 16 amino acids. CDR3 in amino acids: CASPWVFGQGNEKLFF. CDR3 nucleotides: TGTGCCAGCCCCTGGGTCTTTGGACAGGGGAATGAAAAACTGTTTTTT. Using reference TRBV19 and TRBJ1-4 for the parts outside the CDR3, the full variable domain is DGGITQSPKYLFRKEGQNVTLSCEQNLNHDAMYWYRQDPGQGLRLIYYSQIVNDFQKGDIAEGYSVSREKKESFPLTVTSAQKNPTAFYLCASPWVFGQGNEKLFFGSGTQLSVL.

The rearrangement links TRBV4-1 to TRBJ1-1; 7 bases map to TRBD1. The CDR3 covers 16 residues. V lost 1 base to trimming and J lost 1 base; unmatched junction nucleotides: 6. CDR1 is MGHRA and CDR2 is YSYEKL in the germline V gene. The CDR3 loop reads CASSQANRQGNTEAFF. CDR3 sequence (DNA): TGCGCCAGCAGCCAAGCCAATAGACAGGGGAACACTGAAGCTTTCTTT.

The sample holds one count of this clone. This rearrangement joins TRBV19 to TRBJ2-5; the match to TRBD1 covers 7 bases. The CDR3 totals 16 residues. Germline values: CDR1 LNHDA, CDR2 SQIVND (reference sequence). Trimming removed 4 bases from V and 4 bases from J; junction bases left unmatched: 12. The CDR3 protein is CASSTQGRGQRETQYF. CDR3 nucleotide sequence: TGTGCCAGTAGTACTCAGGGAAGGGGGCAAAGAGAGACCCAGTACTTC.

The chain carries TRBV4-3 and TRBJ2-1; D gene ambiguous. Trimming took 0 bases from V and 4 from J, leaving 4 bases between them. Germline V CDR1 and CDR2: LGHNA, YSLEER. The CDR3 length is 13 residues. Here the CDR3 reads CASSQDQYNEQFF. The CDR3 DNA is TGCGCCAGCAGCCAAGATCAGTACAATGAGCAGTTCTTC.

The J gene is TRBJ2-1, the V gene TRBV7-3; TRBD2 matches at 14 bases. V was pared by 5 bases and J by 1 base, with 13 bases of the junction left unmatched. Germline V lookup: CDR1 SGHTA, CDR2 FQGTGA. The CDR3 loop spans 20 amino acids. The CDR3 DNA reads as TGTGCCAGCAGCCTAGGGACTAGCGGGGGCCTTCCACGATCCTACAATGAGCAGTTCTTC. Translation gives CASSLGTSGGLPRSYNEQFF. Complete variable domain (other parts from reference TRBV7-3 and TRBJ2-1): GAGVSQTPSNKVTEKGKYVELRCDPISGHTALYWYRQSLGQGPEFLIYFQGTGAADDSGLPNDRFFAVRPEGSVSTLKIQRTERGDSAVYLCASSLGTSGGLPRSYNEQFFGPGTRLTVL.

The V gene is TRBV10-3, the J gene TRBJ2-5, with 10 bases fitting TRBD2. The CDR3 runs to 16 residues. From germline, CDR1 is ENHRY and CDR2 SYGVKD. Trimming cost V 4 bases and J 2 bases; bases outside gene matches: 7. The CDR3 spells CAISVSSGGNQETQYF. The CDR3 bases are TGTGCCATCAGTGTGTCTAGCGGGGGAAATCAAGAGACCCAGTACTTC.

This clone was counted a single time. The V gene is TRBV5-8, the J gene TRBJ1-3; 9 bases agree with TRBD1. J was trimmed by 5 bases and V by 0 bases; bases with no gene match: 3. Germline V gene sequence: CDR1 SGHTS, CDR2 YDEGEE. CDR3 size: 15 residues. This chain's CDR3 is CASSLAGTGRNTIYF. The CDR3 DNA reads TGTGCCAGCAGCTTGGCCGGGACAGGGAGAAACACCATATATTTT. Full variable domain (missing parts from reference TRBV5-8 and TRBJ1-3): EAGVTQSPTHLIKTRGQQATLRCSPISGHTSVYWYQQALGLGLQFLLWYDEGEERNRGNFPPRFSGRQFPNYSSELNVNALELEDSALYLCASSLAGTGRNTIYFGEGSWLTVV.

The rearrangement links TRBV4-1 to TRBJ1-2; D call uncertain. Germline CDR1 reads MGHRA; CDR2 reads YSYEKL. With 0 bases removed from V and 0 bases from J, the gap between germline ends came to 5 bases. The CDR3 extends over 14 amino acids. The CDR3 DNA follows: TGCGCCAGCAGCCAAGATTTAGCTAACTATGGCTACACCTTC. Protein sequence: CASSQDLANYGYTF.

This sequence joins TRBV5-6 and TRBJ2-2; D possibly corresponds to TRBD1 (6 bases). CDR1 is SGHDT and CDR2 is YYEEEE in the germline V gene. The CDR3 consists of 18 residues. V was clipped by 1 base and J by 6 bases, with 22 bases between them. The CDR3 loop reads CASSLLHRAPGGAGELFF. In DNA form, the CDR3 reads TGTGCCAGCAGCTTGCTCCACAGGGCCCCTGGGGGAGCCGGGGAGCTGTTTTTT.

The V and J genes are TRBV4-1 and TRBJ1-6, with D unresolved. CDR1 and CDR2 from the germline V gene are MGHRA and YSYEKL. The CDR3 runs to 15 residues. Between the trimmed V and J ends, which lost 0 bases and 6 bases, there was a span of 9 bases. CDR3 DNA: TGCGCCAGCAGCCAAGATCGGGTCTCTAATTCACCCCTCCACTTT. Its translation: CASSQDRVSNSPLHF.

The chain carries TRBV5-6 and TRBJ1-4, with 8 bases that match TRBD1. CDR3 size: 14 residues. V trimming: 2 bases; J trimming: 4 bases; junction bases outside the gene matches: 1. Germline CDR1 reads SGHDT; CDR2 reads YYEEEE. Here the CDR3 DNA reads TGTGCCAGCAGCTTCAGGGGGCTTAATGAAAAACTGTTTTTT. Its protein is CASSFRGLNEKLFF.

DNA for the CDR3: TGCAGTGCTAGTCTTTATACTGAAGCTTTCTTT. This sequence encodes CSASLYTEAFF. The rearrangement uses TRBV20-1 and TRBJ1-1; the D is unclear. V lost 3 bases to trimming and J lost 5 bases, with 7 bases between them. The CDR3 runs to 11 residues. Germline V lookup: CDR1 DFQATT, CDR2 SNEGSKA (reference sequence).

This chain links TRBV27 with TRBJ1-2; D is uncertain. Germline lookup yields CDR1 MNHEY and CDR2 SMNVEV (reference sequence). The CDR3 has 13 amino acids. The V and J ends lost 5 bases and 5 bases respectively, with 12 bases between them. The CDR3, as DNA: TGTGCCAGCAGTATCAGGAGGATTTATGGCTACACCTTC. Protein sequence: CASSIRRIYGYTF.

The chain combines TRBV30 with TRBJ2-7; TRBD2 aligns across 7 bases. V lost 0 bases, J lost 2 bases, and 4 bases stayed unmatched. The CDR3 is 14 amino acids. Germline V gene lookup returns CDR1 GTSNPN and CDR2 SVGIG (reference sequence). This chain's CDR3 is CAWSVRLAAYEQYF. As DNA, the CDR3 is TGTGCCTGGAGTGTACGGCTAGCGGCCTACGAGCAGTACTTC.

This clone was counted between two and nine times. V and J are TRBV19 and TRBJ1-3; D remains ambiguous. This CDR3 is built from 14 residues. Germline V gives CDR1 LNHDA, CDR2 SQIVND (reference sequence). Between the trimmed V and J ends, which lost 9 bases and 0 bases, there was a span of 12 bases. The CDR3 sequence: CASERGISGNTIYF. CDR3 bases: TGTGCCAGCGAGCGGGGAATCTCTGGAAACACCATATATTTT.

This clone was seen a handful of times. The CDR3 loop is CASSYRGGTGSPLHF. For the CDR3, the DNA is TGTGCCAGCAGTTACAGAGGGGGAACGGGTTCACCCCTCCACTTT. The chain has TRBV6-5 and TRBJ1-6; maybe TRBD1 (6 bases). Trimming cost V 2 bases and J 9 bases, with 14 bases left between them. The germline V gene encodes CDR1 MNHEY and CDR2 SVGAGI. The CDR3 is 15 residues long.

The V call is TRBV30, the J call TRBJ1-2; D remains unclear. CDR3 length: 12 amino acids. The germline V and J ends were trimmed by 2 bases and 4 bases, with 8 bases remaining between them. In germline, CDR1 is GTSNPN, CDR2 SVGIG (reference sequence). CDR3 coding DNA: TGTGCCTGGAGTCGCGGTAGCTATGGCTACACCTTC. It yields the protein CAWSRGSYGYTF.

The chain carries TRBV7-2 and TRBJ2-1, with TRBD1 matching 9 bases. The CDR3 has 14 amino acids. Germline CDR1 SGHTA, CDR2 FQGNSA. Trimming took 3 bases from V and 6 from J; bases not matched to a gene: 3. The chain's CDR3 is CASSFTGGGNEQFF. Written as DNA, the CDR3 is TGTGCCAGCAGCTTTACAGGGGGCGGCAATGAGCAGTTCTTC.

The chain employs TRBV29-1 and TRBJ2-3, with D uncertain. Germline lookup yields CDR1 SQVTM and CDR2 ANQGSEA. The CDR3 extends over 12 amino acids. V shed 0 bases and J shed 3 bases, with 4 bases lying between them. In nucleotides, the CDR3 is TGCAGCGTTGAAGAGAGGACAGATACGCAGTATTTT. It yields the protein CSVEERTDTQYF.